This TCR beta chain appears in the sequencing data of a study of vaccination effects on CD4 cells after COVID-19. Concerning this clone itself: Antigen specificity is unknown.

The data were produced by immunoSEQ multiplex PCR, yet TCRdb's version contains in-frame clones alone and is incomplete. In the table there are approximately 58,000 clones, 60% to 85% of which are singletons. CD4+ T cell isolation took place after 10 days of culture. The receptor comes from a human donor who received a COVID-19 vaccine. Source: CD4+ T cells from PBMCs cultured without peptide, taken before COVID-19 vaccination.

CDR3 sequence reads: CAWSGSGDTQYF. The CDR3 DNA sequence: TGTGCCTGGAGTGGATCAGGAGATACGCAGTATTTT. The V call is TRBV30, the J call TRBJ2-3; D is unclear. Looked up from germline, CDR1 is GTSNPN and CDR2 is SVGIG (reference sequence). There are 12 residues in the CDR3. V was pared by 1 base and J by 5 bases, with 7 bases between.